This T cell receptor beta chain was captured by sequencing in a study of T cell clones after liver transplantation. Study details: Three of eight recipients were HCV-positive; others had non-autoimmune, non-viral indications. Samples came pre-transplant, pre-randomization before withdrawal, and post-randomization after withdrawal ended. Study results and limitations: Compared with third party-reactive sequences, donor-reactive ones declined more, independent of withdrawal success.

Germline V gene sequence: CDR1 SNHLY, CDR2 FYNNEI. V dropped 7 bases and J dropped 5 bases, with 17 bases sitting between them. The CDR3 loop spans 14 amino acids. Profiling relied on immunoSEQ multiplex PCR, and the TCRdb table lists in-frame clones only, not all of them. The sample has roughly 53,000 clones; 60% to 80% are singletons. This clone occurred once. Antigen unknown. This TCR came from a human patient who received a liver transplant. Some T cells could come from the graft donor. The source was CD4+ T cells from blood, collected at the 22-month timepoint. The chain carries TRBV2 and TRBJ2-5; possibly TRBD2 for D (5 bases). The DNA for the CDR3 is TGTGCCAGCACCCTATGGAGGAACGAGGAGACCCAGTACTTC. Amino acid sequence: CASTLWRNEETQYF.